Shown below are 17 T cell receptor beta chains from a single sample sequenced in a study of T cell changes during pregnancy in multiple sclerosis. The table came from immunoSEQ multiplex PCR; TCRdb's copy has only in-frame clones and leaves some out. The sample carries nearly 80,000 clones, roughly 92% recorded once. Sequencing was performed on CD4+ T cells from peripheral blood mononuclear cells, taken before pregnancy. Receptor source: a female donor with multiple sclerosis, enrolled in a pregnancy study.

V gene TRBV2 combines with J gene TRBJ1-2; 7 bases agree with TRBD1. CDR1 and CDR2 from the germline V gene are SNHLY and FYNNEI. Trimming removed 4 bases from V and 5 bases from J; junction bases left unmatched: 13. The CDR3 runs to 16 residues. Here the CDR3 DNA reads TGTGCCAGCAGTGGAAGCCGGACAGGCTTCGATTATGGCTACACCTTC. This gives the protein CASSGSRTGFDYGYTF.

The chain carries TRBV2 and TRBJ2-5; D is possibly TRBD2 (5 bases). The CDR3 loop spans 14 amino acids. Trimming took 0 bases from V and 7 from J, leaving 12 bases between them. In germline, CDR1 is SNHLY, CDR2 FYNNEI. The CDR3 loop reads CASSEARDRATQYF. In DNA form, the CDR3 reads TGTGCCAGCAGTGAAGCTCGGGATCGAGCGACCCAGTACTTC.

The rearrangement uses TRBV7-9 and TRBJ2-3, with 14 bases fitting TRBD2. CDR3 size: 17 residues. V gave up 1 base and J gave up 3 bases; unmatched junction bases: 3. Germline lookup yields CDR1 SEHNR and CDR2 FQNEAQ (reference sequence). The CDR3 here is CASSLGLAGGRTDTQYF. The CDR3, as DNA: TGTGCCAGCAGCTTAGGACTAGCGGGAGGGCGGACAGATACGCAGTATTTT. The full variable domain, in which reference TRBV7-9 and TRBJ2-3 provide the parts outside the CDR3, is DTGVSQNPRHKITKRGQNVTFRCDPISEHNRLYWYRQTLGQGPEFLTYFQNEAQLEKSRLLSDRFSAERPKGSFSTLEIQRTEQGDSAMYLCASSLGLAGGRTDTQYFGPGTRLTVL.

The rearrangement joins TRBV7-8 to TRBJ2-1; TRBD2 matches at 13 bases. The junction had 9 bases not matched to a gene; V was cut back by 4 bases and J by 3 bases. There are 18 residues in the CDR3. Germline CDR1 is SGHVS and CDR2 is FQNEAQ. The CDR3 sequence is CASSSARLAGGHYNEQFF. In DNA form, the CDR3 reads TGTGCCAGCAGCTCCGCTCGACTAGCGGGGGGCCACTACAATGAGCAGTTCTTC.

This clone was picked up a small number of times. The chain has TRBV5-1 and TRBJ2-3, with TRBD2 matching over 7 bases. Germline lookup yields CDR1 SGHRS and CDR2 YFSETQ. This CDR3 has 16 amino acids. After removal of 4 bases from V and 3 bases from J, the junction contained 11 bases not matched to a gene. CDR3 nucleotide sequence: TGCGCCAGCAGCCCAGGGCGGCGGGAGAAAACAGATACGCAGTATTTT. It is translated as CASSPGRREKTDTQYF.

The CDR3 sequence is CARPWASGDKETQYF. The CDR3 coding sequence is TGTGCCAGGCCTTGGGCTAGCGGGGATAAAGAGACCCAGTACTTC. This rearrangement joins TRBV9 to TRBJ2-5; TRBD2 aligns across 9 bases. The CDR3 spans 15 residues. V lost 8 bases, J lost 3 bases, and 11 bases stayed unmatched. CDR1 is SGDLS, CDR2 YYNGEE, per germline.

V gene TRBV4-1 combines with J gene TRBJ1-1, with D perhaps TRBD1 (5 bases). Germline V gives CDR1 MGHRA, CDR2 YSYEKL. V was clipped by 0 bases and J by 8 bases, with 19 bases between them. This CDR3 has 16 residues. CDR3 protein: CASSQDPSGHFLEAFF. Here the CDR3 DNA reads TGCGCCAGCAGCCAAGACCCCTCTGGACATTTCTTAGAAGCTTTCTTT.

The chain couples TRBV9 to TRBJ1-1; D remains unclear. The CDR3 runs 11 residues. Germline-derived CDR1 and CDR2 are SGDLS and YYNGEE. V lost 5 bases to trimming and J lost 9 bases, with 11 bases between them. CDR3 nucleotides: TGTGCCAGCAGACCGGGAAGTAAAGCTTTCTTT. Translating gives CASRPGSKAFF.

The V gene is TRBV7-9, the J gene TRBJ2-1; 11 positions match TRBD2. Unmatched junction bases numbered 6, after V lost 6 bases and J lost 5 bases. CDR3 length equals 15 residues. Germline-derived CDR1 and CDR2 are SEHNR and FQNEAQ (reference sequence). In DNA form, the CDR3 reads TGTGCCAGCAGTTCTAGCGGGGGGCCCCACAATGAGCAGTTCTTC. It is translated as CASSSSGGPHNEQFF.

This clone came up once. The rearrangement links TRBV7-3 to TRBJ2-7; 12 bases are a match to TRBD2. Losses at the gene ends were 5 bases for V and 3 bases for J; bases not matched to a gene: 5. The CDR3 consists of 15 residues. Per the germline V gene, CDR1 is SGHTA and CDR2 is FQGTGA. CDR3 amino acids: CASSPRLAGVYEQYF. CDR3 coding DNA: TGTGCCAGCAGCCCACGACTAGCGGGAGTCTACGAGCAGTACTTC.

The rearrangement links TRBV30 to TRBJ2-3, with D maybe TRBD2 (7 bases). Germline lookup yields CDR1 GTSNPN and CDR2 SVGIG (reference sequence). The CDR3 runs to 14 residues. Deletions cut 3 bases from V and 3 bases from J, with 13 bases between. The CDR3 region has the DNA TGTGCCTGGAGAGGGGGGGTCAGTACAGATACGCAGTATTTT. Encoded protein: CAWRGGVSTDTQYF.

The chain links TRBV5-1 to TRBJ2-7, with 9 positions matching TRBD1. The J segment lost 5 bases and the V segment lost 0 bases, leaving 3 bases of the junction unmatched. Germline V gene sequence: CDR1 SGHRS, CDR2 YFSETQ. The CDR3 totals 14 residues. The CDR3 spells CASSLAGQGHEQYF. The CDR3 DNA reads TGCGCCAGCAGCTTGGCGGGACAGGGCCACGAGCAGTACTTC.

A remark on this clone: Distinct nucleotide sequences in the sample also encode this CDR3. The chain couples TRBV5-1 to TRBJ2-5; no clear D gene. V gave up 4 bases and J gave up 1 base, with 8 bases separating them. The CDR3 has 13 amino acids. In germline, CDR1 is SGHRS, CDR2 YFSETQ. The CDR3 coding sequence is TGCGCCAGCAGCCGACAAGTCCAAGAGACCCAGTACTTC. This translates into CASSRQVQETQYF.

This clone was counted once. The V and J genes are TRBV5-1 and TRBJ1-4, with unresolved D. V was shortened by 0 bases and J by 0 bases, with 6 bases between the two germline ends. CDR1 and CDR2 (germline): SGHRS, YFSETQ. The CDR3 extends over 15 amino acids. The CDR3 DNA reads TGCGCCAGCAGCTTGGACAGCACAACTAATGAAAAACTGTTTTTT. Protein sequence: CASSLDSTTNEKLFF.

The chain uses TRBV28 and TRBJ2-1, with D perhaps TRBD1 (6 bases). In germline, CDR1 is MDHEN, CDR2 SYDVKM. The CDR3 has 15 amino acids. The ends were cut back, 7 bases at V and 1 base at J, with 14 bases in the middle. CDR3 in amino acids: CASKQGSLSYNEQFF. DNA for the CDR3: TGTGCCAGCAAACAGGGAAGTCTTTCCTACAATGAGCAGTTCTTC.

For the CDR3, the DNA is TGTGCCAGCAGCGCCTGGGACAGTATGAACACTGAAGCTTTCTTT. Translated: CASSAWDSMNTEAFF. J is TRBJ1-1 and V is TRBV13; 7 bases match TRBD1. Germline CDR1 is PRHDT and CDR2 is FYEKMQ (reference sequence). The CDR3 sequence is 15 residues long. The trim removed 5 bases at V and 0 bases at J, leaving 6 bases unmatched.

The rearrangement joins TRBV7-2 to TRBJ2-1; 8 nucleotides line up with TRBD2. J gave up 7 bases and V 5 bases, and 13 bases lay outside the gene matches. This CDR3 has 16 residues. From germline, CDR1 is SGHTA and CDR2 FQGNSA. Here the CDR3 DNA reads TGTGCCAGCAGCCAAGTTAGCGGGAAAAGAGGAAATGAGCAGTTCTTC. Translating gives CASSQVSGKRGNEQFF.